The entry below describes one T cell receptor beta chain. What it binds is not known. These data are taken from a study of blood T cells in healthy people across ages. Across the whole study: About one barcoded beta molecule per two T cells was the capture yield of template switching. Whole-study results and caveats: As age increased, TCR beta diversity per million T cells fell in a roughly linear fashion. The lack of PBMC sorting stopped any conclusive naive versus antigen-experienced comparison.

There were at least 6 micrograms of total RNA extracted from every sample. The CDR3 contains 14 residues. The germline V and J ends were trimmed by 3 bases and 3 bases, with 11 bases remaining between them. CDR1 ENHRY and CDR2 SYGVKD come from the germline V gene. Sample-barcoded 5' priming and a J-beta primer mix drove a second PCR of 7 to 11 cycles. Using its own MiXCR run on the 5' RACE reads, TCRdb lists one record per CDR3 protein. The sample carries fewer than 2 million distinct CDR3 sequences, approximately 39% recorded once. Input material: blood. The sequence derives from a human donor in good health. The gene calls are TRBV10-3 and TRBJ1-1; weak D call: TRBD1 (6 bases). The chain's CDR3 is CAISETGRDTEAFF. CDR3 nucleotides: TGTGCCATCAGTGAAACAGGGAGGGACACTGAAGCTTTCTTT.